This T cell receptor (beta chain) was found in a study of T-cell memory formation after mild COVID-19. Background on the study: Largely donor-specific sequence clusters came from a couple of donors. Overall study findings and caveats: Mainly CM and EM harbored the contracting CD4+ clones; mainly EMRA harbored the CD8+ ones. Proof of SARS-CoV-2 specificity was absent for the second-wave clones that crested on day 37.

TCRdb independently ran MiXCR on the 5' RACE reads; one entry per CDR3 protein. Of hundreds of thousands of distinct CDR3 sequences listed, approximately 15% are singletons. This clonotype came up a few times. What it recognizes is unknown. Germline V gene lookup returns CDR1 SNHLY and CDR2 FYNNEI. The CDR3 sequence is 14 residues long. Deletions cut 7 bases from V and 6 bases from J, with 19 bases between. Sequencing was done on a sample of PBMCs or a T cell subset sorted from them (not recorded which). V is TRBV2 and J is TRBJ2-7, with D unclear. This TCR derives from a man between 18 and 35 years old who had mild COVID-19 (a few samples of this study predate the infection). Cell type and time point are not known. The CDR3 spells CASTPEVVGSEQYF. Here the CDR3 DNA reads TGTGCCAGCACCCCTGAAGTGGTGGGCTCCGAGCAGTACTTC.